This is a list of T cell receptor beta chains from one sample in a study of T-cell reconstitution after alpha-beta-depleted transplantation in children. From the PCR reads, TCRdb called clonotypes with MiXCR, one entry per CDR3 protein. The table shows 700,000 to 850,000 distinct CDR3 sequences, with roughly 16% occurring only once. Here the sequenced sample was PBMCs, mostly from graft donor cells, taken 360 days after TCRalphabeta/CD19-depleted stem cell transplant. The source is a male patient aged 5 to 17 who had a stem cell transplant for acute lymphoblastic leukemia, so the T cells may come from the graft donor. The CDR3 runs from the conserved cysteine through the conserved F or W. A D gene is named only where the DNA matches it firmly. The size of a clone is reported for some rows only, either as once, few or many, or as a class for expanded clones.

CDR3aa	CDR3nt	v_gene	j_gene	abundance	d_gene
CASSKGYRAYVSNTEAFF	TGTGCCAGCAGCAAAGGGTACAGGGCATACGTGTCGAACACTGAAGCTTTCTTT	TRBV7-6	TRBJ1-1	NA	NA
CASSSVGMAGNEQFF	TGTGCCAGCAGCTCGGTAGGCATGGCGGGGAATGAGCAGTTCTTC	TRBV7-3	TRBJ2-1	few	NA
CASSLAPGLSTDTQYF	TGCGCCAGCAGCTTGGCCCCGGGACTTTCCACAGATACGCAGTATTTT	TRBV5-1	TRBJ2-3	NA	NA
CASSLWVLAGADEQYF	TGTGCCAGCAGCTTATGGGTACTAGCCGGAGCTGACGAGCAGTACTTC	TRBV11-2	TRBJ2-7	few	NA
CASSLVTGGYSPLHF	TGTGCCAGCAGCTTGGTGACAGGGGGATATTCACCCCTCCACTTT	TRBV7-9	TRBJ1-6	NA	TRBD1
CASLGAPSYNEQFF	TGTGCCAGCTTGGGAGCACCATCCTACAATGAGCAGTTCTTC	TRBV7-9	TRBJ2-1	NA	NA
CASSVDRLYEQYF	TGTGCCAGCAGTGTTGACAGGCTATACGAGCAGTACTTC	TRBV12-3/TRBV12-4	TRBJ2-7	few	NA
CASSPWGSQVGAFF	TGTGCCAGCTCACCATGGGGCTCCCAGGTTGGAGCTTTCTTT	TRBV18	TRBJ1-1	many	NA
CSASHSVKNIQYF	TGCAGTGCTAGTCACAGTGTCAAAAACATTCAGTACTTC	TRBV20-1	TRBJ2-4	NA	NA
CASSFSRDAHETQYF	TGTGCCAGCAGCTTTAGCCGGGACGCCCATGAGACCCAGTACTTC	TRBV7-3	TRBJ2-5	few	NA
CASSPGGQGGEQYF	TGCGCCAGCAGCCCTGGGGGACAGGGGGGCGAGCAGTACTTC	TRBV5-1	TRBJ2-7	NA	TRBD1
CASSLGGRNSYNEQFF	TGTGCCAGCAGCTTAGGGGGACGGAACTCCTACAATGAGCAGTTCTTC	TRBV7-9	TRBJ2-1	many	NA
CASSHLQGNEQFF	TGCGCCAGCAGCCACCTACAGGGCAATGAGCAGTTCTTC	TRBV4-1	TRBJ2-1	many	NA
CSVRRPRDTGELFF	TGCAGCGTTCGCCGGCCTCGGGACACCGGGGAGCTGTTTTTT	TRBV29-1	TRBJ2-2	few	NA
CASSLPGLAVTGELFF	TGCGCCAGCAGCTTACCGGGACTAGCTGTCACCGGGGAGCTGTTTTTT	TRBV5-1	TRBJ2-2	few	TRBD2
CASSWDSMNTEAFF	TGCGCCAGCAGCTGGGACAGCATGAACACTGAAGCTTTCTTT	TRBV5-1	TRBJ1-1	many	TRBD1
CASTFLGINEQFF	TGTGCCAGCACCTTCCTGGGGATCAATGAGCAGTTCTTC	TRBV12-3/TRBV12-4	TRBJ2-1	many	NA
CASSDGGGQYF	TGTGCCAGCTCTGACGGAGGAGGGCAGTACTTC	TRBV6-2/TRBV6-3	TRBJ2-7	NA	NA
CATSDSTSGRYEQYF	TGTGCCACCAGTGATTCGACTAGCGGGAGGTACGAGCAGTACTTC	TRBV24-1	TRBJ2-7	NA	TRBD2
CSVDTGGYTF	TGCAGCGTTGATACGGGAGGCTACACCTTC	TRBV29-1	TRBJ1-2	NA	NA